This TCR beta chain derives from a study of blood T cell repertoires in COVID-19. Per germline, CDR1 LGHNA and CDR2 YNFKEQ. The CDR3 is made up of 13 amino acids. V lost 4 bases and J 6 bases, leaving 13 bases between the germline ends. TCRdb's table, derived via immunoSEQ multiplex PCR, lists solely in-frame clones and lacks some. The repertoire holds 250,000 or so clones, with 80% to 90% as singletons. Input material: peripheral blood. The V call is TRBV4-2, the J call TRBJ2-7; D not certain. This TCR derives from a woman aged 65 to 85 with acute or convalescent COVID-19. The CDR3 reads CASSPPKPGEQYF. DNA of the CDR3: TGTGCCAGCAGCCCTCCAAAGCCCGGCGAGCAGTACTTC.